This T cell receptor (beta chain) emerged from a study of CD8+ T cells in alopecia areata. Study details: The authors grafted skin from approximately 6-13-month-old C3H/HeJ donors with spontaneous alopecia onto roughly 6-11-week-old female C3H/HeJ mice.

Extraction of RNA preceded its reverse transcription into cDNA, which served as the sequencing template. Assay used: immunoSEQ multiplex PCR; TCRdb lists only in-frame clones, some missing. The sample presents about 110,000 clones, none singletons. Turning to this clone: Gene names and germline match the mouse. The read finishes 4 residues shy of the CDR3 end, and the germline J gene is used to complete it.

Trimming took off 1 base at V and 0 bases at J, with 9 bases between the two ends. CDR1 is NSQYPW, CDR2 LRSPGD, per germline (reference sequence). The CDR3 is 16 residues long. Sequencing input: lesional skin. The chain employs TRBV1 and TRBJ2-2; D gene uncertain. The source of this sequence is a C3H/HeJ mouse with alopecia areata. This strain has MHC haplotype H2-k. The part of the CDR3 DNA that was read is TGCACCTGCAGTGCAGGAGGCTGGTCAAACACCGGG. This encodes CTCSAGGWSNTG. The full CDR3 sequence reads CTCSAGGWSNTGQLYF.